This record looks at one T cell receptor beta chain sequence and its context. Its matching antigen is unknown. This entry is derived from a study of Ad26.COV2.S vaccination and SARS-CoV-2 variants. Study background: A participant enrolled in the COV1001 Ad26.COV2.S trial arm provided the sample. Intramuscular Ad26.COV2.S at 5x10^10 or 1x10^11 viral particles.

Study-level findings and limits: Placebo recipients showed lower spike-specific TCR breadth than vaccinees.

CDR1 is MDHEN, CDR2 SYDVKM, per germline. The V and J ends lost 6 bases and 6 bases respectively, with 13 bases between them. This CDR3 region has 13 residues. Using immunoSEQ multiplex PCR, the repertoire was profiled, and TCRdb retains in-frame clones only, with some absent. The sample lists 500,000 or so clones, about 88% seen once, with just over 2.5% in the top ten. Treatment meaning: 15 to 20 received Ad26.COV2.S at low or high dose, single or two shots; about 5 received placebo; per-sample allocation not given. Specimen acquisition occurred on day 63 following the initial vaccine or placebo injection. This person who donated was an adult of 18-55 years in Boston.

J is TRBJ2-3 and V is TRBV28; tentative D call: TRBD1 (5 bases). The input for sequencing was peripheral blood, taken in a trial of Ad26.COV2.S vaccine versus placebo. This TCR was recovered from a person between 18 and 65 years old who received the Ad26.COV2.S COVID-19 vaccine or a placebo. The CDR3 here is CASSGRARDTQYF. Written as DNA, the CDR3 is TGTGCCAGCAGCGGCAGGGCCCGGGATACGCAGTATTTT. The full variable domain, its missing parts supplied by reference TRBV28 and TRBJ2-3, is DVKVTQSSRYLVKRTGEKVFLECVQDMDHENMFWYRQDPGLGLRLIYFSYDVKMKEKGDIPEGYSVSREKKERFSLILESASTNQTSMYLCASSGRARDTQYFGPGTRLTVL.